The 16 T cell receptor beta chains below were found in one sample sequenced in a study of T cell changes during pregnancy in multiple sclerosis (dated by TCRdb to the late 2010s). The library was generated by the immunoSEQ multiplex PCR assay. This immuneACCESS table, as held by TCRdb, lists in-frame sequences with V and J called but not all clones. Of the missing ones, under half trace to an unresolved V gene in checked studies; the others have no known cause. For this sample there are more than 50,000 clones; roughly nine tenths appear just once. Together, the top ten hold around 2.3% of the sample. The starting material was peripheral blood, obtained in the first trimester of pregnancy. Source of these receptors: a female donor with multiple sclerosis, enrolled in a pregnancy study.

CDR3 sequence (DNA): TGTGCCAGCAGCTCCCCGGAGGGGCGGGGGGCCTACGAGCAGTACTTC. Its protein is CASSSPEGRGAYEQYF. This chain connects TRBV7-2 to TRBJ2-7, with 8 bases identical to TRBD2. V gave up 4 bases and J gave up 2 bases; unmatched junction bases: 10. Per the germline V gene, CDR1 is SGHTA and CDR2 is FQGNSA. The CDR3 is 16 residues long.

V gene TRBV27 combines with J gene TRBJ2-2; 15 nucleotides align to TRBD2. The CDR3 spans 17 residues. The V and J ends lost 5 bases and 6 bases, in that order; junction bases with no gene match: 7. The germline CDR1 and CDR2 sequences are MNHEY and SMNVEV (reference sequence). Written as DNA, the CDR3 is TGTGCCAGCAGTGTCCCGGGACTAGCGGGGGGACCCGGGGAGCTGTTTTTT. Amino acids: CASSVPGLAGGPGELFF.

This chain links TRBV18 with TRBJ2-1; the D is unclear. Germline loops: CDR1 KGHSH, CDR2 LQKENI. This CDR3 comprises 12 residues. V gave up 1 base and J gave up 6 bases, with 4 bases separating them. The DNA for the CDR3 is TGTGCCAGCTCACCACTTCTCAATGAGCAGTTCTTC. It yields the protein CASSPLLNEQFF.

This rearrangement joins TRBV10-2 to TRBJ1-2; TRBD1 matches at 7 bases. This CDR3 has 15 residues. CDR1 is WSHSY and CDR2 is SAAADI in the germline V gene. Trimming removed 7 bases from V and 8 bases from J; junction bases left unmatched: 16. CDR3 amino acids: CASKGAGAGRGGYTF. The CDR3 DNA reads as TGCGCCAGCAAGGGGGCGGGAGCCGGGAGGGGGGGCTACACCTTC.

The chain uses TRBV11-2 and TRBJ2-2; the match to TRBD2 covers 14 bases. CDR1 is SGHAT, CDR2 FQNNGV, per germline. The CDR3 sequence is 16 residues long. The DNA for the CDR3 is TGTGTTAAGACTAGCGGGAGGGCCTTTTACACCGGGGAGCTGTTTTTT. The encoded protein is CVKTSGRAFYTGELFF.

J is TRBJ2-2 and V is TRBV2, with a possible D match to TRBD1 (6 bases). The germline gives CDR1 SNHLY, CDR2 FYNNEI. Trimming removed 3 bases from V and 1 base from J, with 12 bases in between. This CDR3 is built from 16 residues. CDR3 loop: CASSEVGALNTGELFF. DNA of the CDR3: TGTGCCAGCAGTGAGGTGGGGGCCTTGAACACCGGGGAGCTGTTTTTT. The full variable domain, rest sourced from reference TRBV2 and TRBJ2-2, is EPEVTQTPSHQVTQMGQEVILRCVPISNHLYFYWYRQILGQKVEFLVSFYNNEISEKSEIFDDQFSVERPDGSNFTLKIRSTKLEDSAMYFCASSEVGALNTGELFFGEGSRLTVL.

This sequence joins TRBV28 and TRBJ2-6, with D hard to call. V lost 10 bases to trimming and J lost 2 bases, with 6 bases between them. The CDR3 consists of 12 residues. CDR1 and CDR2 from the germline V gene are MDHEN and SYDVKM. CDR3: CATFAGANVLTF. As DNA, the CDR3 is TGTGCCACCTTCGCTGGGGCCAACGTCCTGACTTTC. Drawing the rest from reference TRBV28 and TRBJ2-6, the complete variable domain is DVKVTQSSRYLVKRTGEKVFLECVQDMDHENMFWYRQDPGLGLRLIYFSYDVKMKEKGDIPEGYSVSREKKERFSLILESASTNQTSMYLCATFAGANVLTFGAGSRLTVL.

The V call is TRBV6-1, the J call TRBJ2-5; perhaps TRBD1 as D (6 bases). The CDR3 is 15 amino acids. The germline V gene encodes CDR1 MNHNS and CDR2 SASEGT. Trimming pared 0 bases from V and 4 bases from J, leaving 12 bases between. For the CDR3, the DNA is TGTGCCAGCAGTGAAGCAGGGAGAGGGGGAGAGACCCAGTACTTC. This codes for CASSEAGRGGETQYF.

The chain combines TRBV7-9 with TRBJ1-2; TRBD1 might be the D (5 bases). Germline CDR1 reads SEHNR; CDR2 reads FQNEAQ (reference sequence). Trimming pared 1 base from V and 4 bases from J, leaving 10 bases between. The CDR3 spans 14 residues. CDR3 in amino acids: CASSLETDSYGYTF. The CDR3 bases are TGTGCCAGCAGCTTAGAAACCGACAGCTATGGCTACACCTTC. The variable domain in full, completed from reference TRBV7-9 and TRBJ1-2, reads DTGVSQNPRHKITKRGQNVTFRCDPISEHNRLYWYRQTLGQGPEFLTYFQNEAQLEKSRLLSDRFSAERPKGSFSTLEIQRTEQGDSAMYLCASSLETDSYGYTFGSGTRLTVV.

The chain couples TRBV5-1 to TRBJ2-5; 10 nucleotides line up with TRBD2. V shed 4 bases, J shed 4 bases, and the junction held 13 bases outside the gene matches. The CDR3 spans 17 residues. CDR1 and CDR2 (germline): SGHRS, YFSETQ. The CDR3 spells CASSPLILAGESETQYF. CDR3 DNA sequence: TGCGCCAGCAGCCCCCTAATCCTAGCGGGAGAGTCAGAGACCCAGTACTTC.

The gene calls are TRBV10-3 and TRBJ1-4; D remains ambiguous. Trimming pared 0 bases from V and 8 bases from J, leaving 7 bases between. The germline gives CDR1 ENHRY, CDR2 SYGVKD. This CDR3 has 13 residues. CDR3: CAISESRAEKLFF. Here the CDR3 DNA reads TGTGCCATCAGTGAGTCACGAGCGGAAAAACTGTTTTTT.

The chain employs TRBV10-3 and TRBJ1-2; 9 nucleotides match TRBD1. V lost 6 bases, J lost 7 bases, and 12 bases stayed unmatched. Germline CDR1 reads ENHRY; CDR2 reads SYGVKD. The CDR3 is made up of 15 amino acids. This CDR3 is CAISEGDRVGSGYTF. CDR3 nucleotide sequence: TGTGCCATCAGCGAGGGGGACAGGGTGGGCAGTGGCTACACCTTC.

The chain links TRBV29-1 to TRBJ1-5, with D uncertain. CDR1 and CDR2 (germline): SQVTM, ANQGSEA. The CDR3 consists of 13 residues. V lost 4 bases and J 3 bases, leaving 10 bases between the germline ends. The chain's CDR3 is CSVVQEVNQPQHF. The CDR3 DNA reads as TGCAGCGTTGTCCAAGAGGTCAATCAGCCCCAGCATTTT. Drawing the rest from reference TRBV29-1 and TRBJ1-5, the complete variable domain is SAVISQKPSRDICQRGTSLTIQCQVDSQVTMMFWYRQQPGQSLTLIATANQGSEATYESGFVIDKFPISRPNLTFSTLTVSNMSPEDSSIYLCSVVQEVNQPQHFGDGTRLSIL.

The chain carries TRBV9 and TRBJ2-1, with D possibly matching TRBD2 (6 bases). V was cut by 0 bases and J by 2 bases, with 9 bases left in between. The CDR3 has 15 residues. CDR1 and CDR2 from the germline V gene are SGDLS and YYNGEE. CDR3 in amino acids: CASSVVSGPYNEQFF. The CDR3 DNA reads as TGTGCCAGCAGCGTAGTTAGCGGACCCTACAATGAGCAGTTCTTC.

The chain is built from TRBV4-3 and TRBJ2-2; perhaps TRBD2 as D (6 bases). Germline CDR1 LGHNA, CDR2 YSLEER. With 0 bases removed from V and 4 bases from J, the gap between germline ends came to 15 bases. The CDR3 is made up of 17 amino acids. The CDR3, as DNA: TGCGCCAGCAGCCAAGATGGACCACGCGGGGCCACCGGGGAGCTGTTTTTT. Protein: CASSQDGPRGATGELFF.

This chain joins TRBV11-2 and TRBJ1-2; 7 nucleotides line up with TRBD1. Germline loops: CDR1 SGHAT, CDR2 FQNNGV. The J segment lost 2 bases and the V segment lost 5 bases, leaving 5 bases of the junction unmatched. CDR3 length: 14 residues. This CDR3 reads CASSAVQGNYGYTF. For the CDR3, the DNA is TGTGCCAGCAGCGCCGTACAGGGGAACTATGGCTACACCTTC. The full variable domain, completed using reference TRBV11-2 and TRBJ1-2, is EAGVAQSPRYKIIEKRQSVAFWCNPISGHATLYWYQQILGQGPKLLIQFQNNGVVDDSQLPKDRFSAERLKGVDSTLKIQPAKLEDSAVYLCASSAVQGNYGYTFGSGTRLTVV.